The 5 T cell receptor beta chains listed next were all sequenced from one sample in a study of T cell responses to AZD1222 COVID-19 vaccine. Libraries were prepared by immunoSEQ multiplex PCR; TCRdb keeps only in-frame clonotypes and omits some of them. This table has some 120,000 clones, more than 80% appearing once. Sequenced here: peripheral blood, sampled 28 days after the second dose of the MenACWY control vaccine. The receptors originated from an adult who received the MenACWY meningococcal vaccine as a control.

The chain combines TRBV4-1 with TRBJ2-7, with 8 bases that match TRBD1. The CDR3 consists of 15 residues. CDR1 and CDR2 (germline): MGHRA, YSYEKL. Trimming at V came to 3 bases and at J to 0 bases, leaving 4 bases not matched to a gene. Here the CDR3 reads CASSQDREVSYEQYF. For the CDR3, the DNA is TGCGCCAGCAGCCAGGACAGGGAGGTCTCCTACGAGCAGTACTTC.

This sequence joins TRBV7-9 and TRBJ1-2, with D unresolved. V was trimmed by 5 bases and J by 4 bases, leaving 11 bases between them. CDR1 and CDR2 (germline): SEHNR, FQNEAQ (reference sequence). The CDR3 runs 13 residues. CDR3 DNA: TGTGCCAGCAGCCCCCGTGGGAGCTATGGCTACACCTTC. Protein: CASSPRGSYGYTF.

The chain combines TRBV3-1 (or the pseudogene TRBV3-2) with TRBJ2-5; D may be TRBD1 or TRBD2 (6 bases each). V lost 2 bases and J lost 4, with 23 bases in between. The germline V gene has CDR1 LGHDT and CDR2 YNNKEL (reference sequence). This CDR3 contains 18 residues. The DNA of the CDR3 is TGTGCCAGCAGCCAATGGGGGGTTAGGCAGGGGAGCTCAGAGACCCAGTACTTC. Its translation is CASSQWGVRQGSSETQYF.

This clone was seen a single time. The chain employs TRBV5-8 and TRBJ1-5, with 9 positions matching TRBD1. The CDR3 loop spans 16 amino acids. The ends lost 4 bases at V and 6 bases at J; junction bases unmatched: 11. Germline CDR1 SGHTS, CDR2 YDEGEE. The CDR3 loop reads CASSDTDRGAGQPQHF. Here the CDR3 DNA reads TGTGCCAGCAGCGACACGGACAGGGGAGCGGGTCAGCCCCAGCATTTT.

The V and J genes are TRBV2 and TRBJ2-3; TRBD2 aligns across 11 bases. In germline, CDR1 is SNHLY, CDR2 FYNNEI. This CDR3 has 14 amino acids. Trimming cost V 10 bases and J 3 bases; bases outside gene matches: 6. The CDR3 loop is CATRLAGKTDTQYF. For the CDR3, the DNA is TGTGCCACCCGACTAGCGGGGAAGACAGATACGCAGTATTTT.